This TCR beta chain is from a study of PD-1 blockade in classical Hodgkin lymphoma. Exposure to brentuximab vedotin varied, and each patient had relapsed following autologous stem cell transplantation. The study recorded best responses of complete response, partial response or progressive disease. Sequencing was performed with immunoSEQ multiplex PCR; in TCRdb, only in-frame clones are kept and a portion is missing. The table shows 90,000 to 100,000 clones, with roughly 81% occurring only once. Regarding the study as a whole: Similar baseline diversity was found in complete responders and newly diagnosed patients.

With 3 bases removed from V and 4 bases from J, the gap between germline ends came to 10 bases. The germline gives CDR1 ENHRY, CDR2 SYGVKD. This CDR3 spans 13 amino acids. This clone was observed a single time. Its antigen is unidentified. The rearrangement links TRBV10-3 to TRBJ2-7, with D maybe TRBD1 (6 bases). This sample comprised peripheral blood mononuclear cells (PBMCs), obtained before the second cycle of nivolumab. The source is a human donor with classical Hodgkin lymphoma. The DNA for the CDR3 is TGTGCCATCAGTGAACGGACAGTTTACGAGCAGTACTTC. It translates to CAISERTVYEQYF.